The clone carrying this T cell receptor beta chain has at least ten counts. Its target is unknown. The data belong to a study of response to subunit inactivated influenza vaccine. Study-wide points: It was suggested by the authors that few new T cells are recruited by each seasonal influenza vaccination.

Germline V lookup: CDR1 SGHDT, CDR2 YYEEEE. The CDR3 extends over 12 amino acids. The V gene end was trimmed by 3 bases and the J gene end by 12 bases; junction bases not matched to a gene: 7. TCRdb independently ran MiXCR on the RT-PCR reads; one entry per CDR3 protein. Seen here are more than 450,000 distinct CDR3 sequences, 6% to 9% observed once, and the top ten hold 10% to 15%. This sequence was found in a man aged 50 to 75 who received an inactivated influenza vaccine. The sample consisted of PBMCs from blood, taken less than 30 months after vaccination. The chain combines TRBV5-6 with TRBJ1-2, with 8 bases matching TRBD1. The CDR3 nucleotides read TGTGCCAGCAGCTCGGGACAGGTTTTTGACACCTTC. Protein sequence: CASSSGQVFDTF.